The 29 T cell receptor beta chains reported below all come from one sample, sequenced in a study of technical replicates of blood from a handful of donors (dated by TCRdb to the late 2010s). The method was the immunoSEQ multiplex PCR assay. Entries here come from immuneACCESS through TCRdb and include only in-frame sequences with V and J called. Some clones fail to appear in such tables; in the studies checked, an unresolved V gene covers under half of the shortfall, and the cause of the remainder is unknown. This sample gives about 83,000 clones in total; roughly nine tenths of them show up just once. The ten biggest clones cover about 0.27% of the sample. Sequenced sample: T cells isolated from PBMCs. All receptors derive from a human donor in good health.

The chain has TRBV6-1 and TRBJ2-7, with 9 nucleotides matching TRBD1. The CDR3 has 15 amino acids. V lost 6 bases, J lost 0 bases, and 6 bases stayed unmatched. Germline V CDR1 and CDR2: MNHNS, SASEGT. In nucleotides, the CDR3 is TGTGCCAGCAGGAAAGACAGGGGGGGCTCCTACGAGCAGTACTTC. This sequence encodes CASRKDRGGSYEQYF.

The rearrangement uses TRBV15 and TRBJ1-2; TRBD1 matches at 11 bases. CDR3 length: 14 residues. Trimming cost V 4 bases and J 6 bases; bases outside gene matches: 4. Germline lookup yields CDR1 LNHNV and CDR2 YYDKDF (reference sequence). The CDR3 DNA reads TGTGCCACCAGCATAGGGACAGGGGGTAATGGCTACACCTTC. Its translation: CATSIGTGGNGYTF.

The V gene is TRBV6-5, the J gene TRBJ2-1; D is perhaps TRBD1 (5 bases). Between the trimmed V and J ends, which lost 0 bases and 3 bases, there was a span of 6 bases. CDR1 is MNHEY, CDR2 SVGAGI, per germline. This CDR3 contains 14 residues. In DNA form, the CDR3 reads TGTGCCAGCAGTTACTCTGACAGCTACAATGAGCAGTTCTTC. Amino acids: CASSYSDSYNEQFF.

This clone has a single count. The chain links TRBV25-1 to TRBJ1-2; D gene unclear. Trimming cost V 2 bases and J 3 bases, with 13 bases left between them. The germline V gene has CDR1 MGHDK and CDR2 SYGVNS. This CDR3 comprises 15 residues. For the CDR3, the DNA is TGTGCCAGCAGTGAACCCTCTATCGGGGACTATGGCTACACCTTC. Protein: CASSEPSIGDYGYTF.

The sample holds one count of this clone. V and J are TRBV7-9 and TRBJ2-3; the match to TRBD2 covers 8 bases. CDR1 SEHNR and CDR2 FQNEAQ come from the germline V gene (reference sequence). The CDR3 totals 17 residues. The junction had 9 bases not matched to a gene; V was cut back by 1 base and J by 3 bases. This CDR3 reads CASSLVRASGSTDTQYF. DNA of the CDR3: TGTGCCAGCAGCTTAGTTAGGGCTAGCGGGTCAACAGATACGCAGTATTTT.

CDR3 DNA: TGCGCCAGCAGCCCCGACAGGGGGAACACTGAAGCTTTCTTT. This gives the protein CASSPDRGNTEAFF. The rearrangement uses TRBV5-1 and TRBJ1-1; 8 bases agree with TRBD1. Trimming took 4 bases from V and 1 from J; bases not matched to a gene: 3. Germline V CDR1 and CDR2: SGHRS, YFSETQ. The CDR3 is 14 amino acids.

This chain connects TRBV6-1 to TRBJ2-7; 12 nucleotides align to TRBD1. J gave up 2 bases and V 2 bases, and 4 bases lay outside the gene matches. CDR1 MNHNS and CDR2 SASEGT come from the germline V gene. CDR3 length: 16 residues. The CDR3 sequence: CASSEPGQGAPYEQYF. CDR3 DNA sequence: TGTGCCAGCAGTGAACCGGGACAGGGGGCCCCCTACGAGCAGTACTTC.

The chain has TRBV7-9 and TRBJ2-1; 7 bases match TRBD1. CDR1 is SEHNR and CDR2 is FQNEAQ in the germline V gene (reference sequence). The CDR3 has 14 amino acids. V shed 4 bases and J 5 bases; nucleotides not matched to a gene: 5. CDR3 in DNA: TGTGCCAGCAGCTCCCAGACAGGGAACAATGAGCAGTTCTTC. Its translation is CASSSQTGNNEQFF.

This rearrangement joins TRBV19 to TRBJ2-7, with TRBD1 matching over 7 bases. This CDR3 spans 13 amino acids. The V segment lost 7 bases and the J segment 1 base; nucleotides outside the gene matches: 4. Germline loops: CDR1 LNHDA, CDR2 SQIVND (reference sequence). The DNA for the CDR3 is TGTGCCAGTAAAACACAGGGGTCCTACGAGCAGTACTTC. Protein: CASKTQGSYEQYF.

The chain is built from TRBV19 and TRBJ1-1; 8 bases fit TRBD1. Germline CDR1 LNHDA, CDR2 SQIVND (reference sequence). There are 14 residues in the CDR3. V was pared by 4 bases and J by 3 bases, with 4 bases of the junction left unmatched. CDR3 in DNA: TGTGCCAGTAGTACAGGGGGCGCAGACACTGAAGCTTTCTTT. Translated, it gives CASSTGGADTEAFF.

The gene calls are TRBV30 and TRBJ1-2, with D unclear. Per germline, CDR1 GTSNPN and CDR2 SVGIG (reference sequence). This CDR3 region has 14 residues. V was trimmed by 3 bases and J by 1 base, leaving 12 bases between them. CDR3 DNA sequence: TGTGCCTGGAGGGCTGGCGGCCTTAACTATGGCTACACCTTC. It is translated as CAWRAGGLNYGYTF.

V and J are TRBV6-6 and TRBJ1-1, with 7 bases fitting TRBD1. Unmatched junction bases numbered 9, after V lost 5 bases and J lost 3 bases. This CDR3 has 15 amino acids. Germline assignment: CDR1 MNHNY and CDR2 SVGAGI (reference sequence). The CDR3, as DNA: TGTGCCAGCAGTAATCACAGGGGCGGGGACACTGAAGCTTTCTTT. It specifies CASSNHRGGDTEAFF.

This clone was picked up a small number of times. The CDR3 region has the DNA TGTGCCAGCAGCTTAAGGGAGGTCACTGAAGCTTTCTTT. Encoded protein: CASSLREVTEAFF. The rearrangement uses TRBV7-8 and TRBJ1-1; D unclear. The germline V gene has CDR1 SGHVS and CDR2 FQNEAQ. The CDR3 loop spans 13 amino acids. Trimming took 2 bases from V and 4 from J, leaving 8 bases between them.

The chain is built from TRBV27 and TRBJ1-2; no reliable D call. This CDR3 contains 16 residues. V lost 0 bases to trimming and J lost 5 bases, with 16 bases between them. In germline, CDR1 is MNHEY, CDR2 SMNVEV (reference sequence). Here the CDR3 DNA reads TGTGCCAGCAGTTTATCGATTCAGGCCGCCAAGTATGGCTACACCTTC. Residues: CASSLSIQAAKYGYTF.

The V call is TRBV2, the J call TRBJ1-3, with a weak D call TRBD1 (5 bases). Germline V lookup: CDR1 SNHLY, CDR2 FYNNEI. V was pared by 11 bases and J by 0 bases, with 11 bases between. The CDR3 has 13 residues. CDR3 nucleotides: TGTGCCCGAAGGGACTCCTCTGGAAACACCATATATTTT. Amino acids: CARRDSSGNTIYF.

The chain carries TRBV15 and TRBJ2-3, with 12 bases fitting TRBD1. V was clipped by 0 bases and J by 5 bases; unmatched bases: 9. The length of the CDR3 is 18 residues. The germline V gene encodes CDR1 LNHNV and CDR2 YYDKDF (reference sequence). The CDR3, as DNA: TGTGCCACCAGCAGAGATTTCGCGGGACAGGGGGCGAGAGATACGCAGTATTTT. This translates into CATSRDFAGQGARDTQYF.

The CDR3 DNA reads as TGCGCCAGCAGCCGAAGGACTAGCGGGAGCGATACGCAGTATTTT. Its translation is CASSRRTSGSDTQYF. V usage is TRBV5-1 and J usage is TRBJ2-3; 13 nucleotides match TRBD2. V was clipped by 4 bases and J by 6 bases; unmatched bases: 5. The CDR3 spans 15 residues. Germline loops: CDR1 SGHRS, CDR2 YFSETQ.

The chain joins TRBV28 to TRBJ1-1, with a tentative D call TRBD1 (6 bases). The germline V gene has CDR1 MDHEN and CDR2 SYDVKM. CDR3 length: 14 amino acids. The V end lost 5 bases, the J end lost 8 bases, and 18 bases lay between the germline ends. The CDR3 nucleotides read TGTGCCAGCAGTCTCGGACAGCAGGTCTCGGAAGCTTTCTTT. Its protein product is CASSLGQQVSEAFF.

This chain links TRBV28 with TRBJ1-5; no clear D gene. Per germline, CDR1 MDHEN and CDR2 SYDVKM. CDR3 length: 14 amino acids. V lost 8 bases and J lost 3, with 14 bases in between. The CDR3 reads CASSLVGNNQPQHF. The CDR3 coding sequence is TGTGCCAGCTCCCTTGTCGGGAACAATCAGCCCCAGCATTTT.

This clone was counted between two and nine times. The chain joins TRBV29-1 to TRBJ1-1; the match to TRBD1 covers 9 bases. Germline V gene lookup returns CDR1 SQVTM and CDR2 ANQGSEA. V lost 6 bases to trimming and J lost 4 bases; unmatched junction nucleotides: 6. This CDR3 is built from 13 residues. In DNA form, the CDR3 reads TGCAGCGTGGCGACAGGGGGTGGCACTGAAGCTTTCTTT. This translates into CSVATGGGTEAFF.

The chain is built from TRBV5-1 and TRBJ1-1; a weak D match, TRBD1 (6 bases). Deletions cut 7 bases from V and 5 bases from J, with 9 bases between. This CDR3 spans 11 amino acids. Germline V gives CDR1 SGHRS, CDR2 YFSETQ. As DNA, the CDR3 is TGCGCCAGCGCTACAGGGACTGAAGCTTTCTTT. Translating it yields CASATGTEAFF.

In regard to this clone: Relative to the germline gene, one junction end is altered; a read error may explain this. This rearrangement joins TRBV28 to TRBJ2-3; TRBD1 agrees at 9 bases. This CDR3 is 14 amino acids long. Germline values: CDR1 MDHEN, CDR2 SYDVKM. The CDR3 protein is CASSSTGGTNTQYF. The CDR3 region has the DNA TGTGCCAGCAGTAGCACAGGGGGCACAAATACGCAGTATTTT.

The chain joins TRBV5-4 to TRBJ2-5, with D possibly being TRBD2 (7 bases). The V end lost 0 bases, the J end lost 4 bases, and 13 bases lay between the germline ends. Germline values: CDR1 SGHNT, CDR2 YYREEE (reference sequence). The CDR3 loop spans 15 amino acids. In DNA form, the CDR3 reads TGTGCCAGCAGCTTGGGTGGGGGGGCAGGAGAGACCCAGTACTTC. This codes for CASSLGGGAGETQYF.

The chain has TRBV5-1 and TRBJ2-1, with a possible D match to TRBD1 (5 bases). The germline V gene has CDR1 SGHRS and CDR2 YFSETQ. The ends were cut back, 3 bases at V and 6 bases at J, with 13 bases in the middle. This CDR3 comprises 14 residues. The CDR3 spells CASSSQDTANEQFF. In DNA, the CDR3 is TGCGCCAGCAGCTCACAGGATACAGCCAATGAGCAGTTCTTC.

The CDR3 sequence: CASSLEWDRNTEAFF. The CDR3 region has the DNA TGTGCCAGCAGCTTAGAGTGGGACAGAAACACTGAAGCTTTCTTT. The rearrangement joins TRBV7-9 to TRBJ1-1; the match to TRBD1 covers 7 bases. This CDR3 is built from 15 residues. Trimming cost V 1 base and J 2 bases; bases outside gene matches: 4. Germline values: CDR1 SEHNR, CDR2 FQNEAQ (reference sequence).

The rearrangement uses TRBV6-5 and TRBJ1-2; 7 bases are a match to TRBD1. This CDR3 spans 14 amino acids. V dropped 7 bases and J dropped 7; count of bases not matched to a gene: 12. CDR1 and CDR2 (germline): MNHEY, SVGAGI. The CDR3: CASTKTGAGGGYTF. The CDR3 DNA reads TGTGCCAGCACCAAAACAGGGGCCGGGGGTGGCTACACCTTC.

This chain joins TRBV19 and TRBJ2-4, with 7 positions matching TRBD2. In germline, CDR1 is LNHDA, CDR2 SQIVND (reference sequence). CDR3 length equals 16 residues. After removal of 4 bases from V and 0 bases from J, the junction contained 6 bases not matched to a gene. CDR3 sequence (DNA): TGTGCCAGTAGTAAAGGACTAGAGGTAGCCAAAAACATTCAGTACTTC. Translated, it gives CASSKGLEVAKNIQYF.

CDR3 sequence: CASSLDRGQTEAFF. In DNA, the CDR3 is TGCGCCAGCAGCTTGGATAGGGGGCAGACTGAAGCTTTCTTT. This chain uses TRBV5-1 with TRBJ1-1; 7 positions match TRBD1. Trimming removed 0 bases from V and 5 bases from J; junction bases left unmatched: 4. The CDR3 is made up of 14 amino acids. CDR1 and CDR2 (germline): SGHRS, YFSETQ.

The chain carries TRBV4-1 and TRBJ1-2; 9 nucleotides match TRBD1. Per the germline V gene, CDR1 is MGHRA and CDR2 is YSYEKL. This CDR3 region has 15 residues. V lost 4 bases to trimming and J lost 5 bases; unmatched junction nucleotides: 8. CDR3 in DNA: TGCGCCAGCAGCCTGGGGACAGGGAATGGTTATGGCTACACCTTC. Translating gives CASSLGTGNGYGYTF.